This is a list of T cell receptor beta chains from one sample in a study of blood T cell repertoires in COVID-19. The protocol was immunoSEQ multiplex PCR, while the TCRdb copy is restricted to in-frame clones and leaves out a portion. The sample yields more than 400,000 clones, about nine tenths seen once. The specimen was PBMCs or T cells enriched from blood (not recorded which). The receptors were sampled from a young man who had recovered from COVID-19. Each CDR3 is given with its conserved first and last residue. Each record gives: J gene, D gene, V gene, CDR3 protein, CDR3 DNA. D genes are given only for firm matches.

TRBJ2-7,TRBD1,TRBV7-9,CASSSDRGSSYEQYF,TGTGCCAGCAGCTCAGACAGGGGATCGTCCTACGAGCAGTACTTC
TRBJ2-3,TRBD1,TRBV5-1,CASSTDRVRDTQYF,TGCGCCAGCAGCACGGACAGGGTAAGAGATACGCAGTATTTT
TRBJ2-1,TRBD1,TRBV24-1,CATSDQAPRTGQNEQFF,TGTGCCACCAGTGATCAAGCCCCCCGGACAGGGCAGAATGAGCAGTTCTTC
TRBJ2-3,.,TRBV21-1,CVINGGRLPGADTQYF,TGTGTCATAAACGGGGGGCGCTTACCCGGGGCAGATACGCAGTATTTT
TRBJ2-2,.,TRBV6-5,CASSRDTYTGELFF,TGTGCCAGCAGTAGGGACACCTACACCGGGGAGCTGTTTTTT
TRBJ1-2,.,TRBV10-3,CAIRPGGANYGYTF,TGTGCCATCAGGCCCGGAGGGGCTAACTATGGCTACACCTTC
TRBJ2-1,.,TRBV3-1/TRBV3-2,CASSPGGSWVEQFF,TGTGCCAGCAGCCCCGGCGGTAGCTGGGTTGAGCAGTTCTTC
TRBJ1-2,TRBD1,TRBV20-1,CSASLRQGVRDGYTF,TGCAGTGCTAGTTTGAGGCAGGGGGTTCGTGATGGCTACACCTTC
TRBJ1-1,.,TRBV5-1,CASSTETGSHTEAFF,TGCGCCAGCAGCACGGAAACAGGGAGTCACACTGAAGCTTTCTTT
TRBJ2-5,TRBD1,TRBV5-4,CASSLLTGGGETQYF,TGTGCCAGCAGCTTGCTAACAGGGGGAGGAGAGACCCAGTACTTC
TRBJ1-2,.,TRBV3-1/TRBV3-2,CASSRGQDYGYTF,TGTGCCAGCAGCCGGGGGCAGGACTATGGCTACACCTTC
TRBJ2-1,TRBD2,TRBV6-6,CASSLTSGKNEQFF,TGTGCCAGCAGTTTAACTAGCGGGAAGAATGAGCAGTTCTTC
TRBJ1-5,.,TRBV19,CASSIEGAGPQHF,TGTGCCAGTAGTATAGAGGGGGCGGGGCCCCAGCATTTT
TRBJ2-1,TRBD2,TRBV9,CASSPRAGLYNEQFF,TGTGCCAGCAGCCCCCGGGCGGGACTATACAATGAGCAGTTCTTC
TRBJ1-2,TRBD1,TRBV4-1,CASSQAGTGNYGYTF,TGCGCCAGCAGCCAAGCCGGGACAGGAAACTATGGCTACACCTTC
TRBJ1-4,.,TRBV19,CASSPGIRQGGEKLFF,TGTGCCAGTAGCCCCGGAATTAGGCAGGGCGGTGAAAAACTGTTTTTT